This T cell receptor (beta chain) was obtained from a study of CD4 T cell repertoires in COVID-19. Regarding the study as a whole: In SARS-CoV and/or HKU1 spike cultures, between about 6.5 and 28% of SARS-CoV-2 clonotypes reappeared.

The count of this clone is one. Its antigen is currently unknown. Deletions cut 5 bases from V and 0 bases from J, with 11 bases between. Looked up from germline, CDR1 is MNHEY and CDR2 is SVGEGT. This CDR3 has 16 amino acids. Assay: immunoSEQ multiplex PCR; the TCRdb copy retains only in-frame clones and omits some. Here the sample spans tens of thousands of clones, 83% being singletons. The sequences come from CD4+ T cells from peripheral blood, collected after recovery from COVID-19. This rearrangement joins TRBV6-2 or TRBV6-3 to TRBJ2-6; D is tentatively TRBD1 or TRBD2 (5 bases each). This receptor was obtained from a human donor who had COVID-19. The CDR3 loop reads CASSRDGFSGANVLTF. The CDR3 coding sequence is TGTGCCAGCAGTCGGGACGGCTTCTCTGGGGCCAACGTCCTGACTTTC.